This T cell receptor beta chain is drawn from a study of regulatory T cells in long-lasting Graves disease. Combining iRepertoire HTBI primers with Arm-PCR of CDR3 regions, the authors built TCR beta libraries. TCRdb re-derived calls from the multiplex PCR reads in MiXCR, one entry per CDR3 protein. Of approximately 560,000 distinct CDR3 sequences in the sample, 16% were seen once. Time point described: newly diagnosed GD, antithyroid drugs for less than 3 months. Construction of the TCR library relied on RNA isolated from PBMCs. After removal of 3 bases from V and 6 bases from J, the junction contained 13 bases not matched to a gene. This CDR3 contains 17 residues. Findings and limits, study-wide: It was in persistent disease that TRBV28, TRBJ1-2 and TRBJ2-5 were favored. TCR diversity in persistent Graves' patients was below that of newly diagnosed ones.

Many counts were recorded for this clonotype. As yet, its antigen is unknown. The sample also formed part of further work on T cells in Graves' hyperthyroidism and ophthalmopathy. That study adds: Patients were excluded for uncontrolled infection, other autoimmune disease, pregnancy or lactation. A model using 13 V-J features told ophthalmopathy apart from stable hyperthyroidism.

The receptor comes from a man aged 18 to 35 with Graves disease. The sequencing here drew on peripheral blood mononuclear cells (PBMCs), taken at new diagnosis, from a patient treated with antithyroid drugs. The gene calls are TRBV12-3 or TRBV12-4 and TRBJ2-2, with 7 bases identical to TRBD1. The CDR3 is CASSFHPHQTGSGELFF. The CDR3, as DNA: TGTGCCAGCAGTTTCCACCCACACCAGACAGGGTCCGGGGAGCTGTTTTTT.